These 17 T cell receptor beta chains were sequenced from one sample in a study of Ad26.COV2.S vaccination and SARS-CoV-2 variants. This table comes from immunoSEQ multiplex PCR, and its TCRdb copy is limited to in-frame clones, with some not included. The sample lists some 640,000 clones; more than 80% were seen once. Treatment meaning: around 19 received Ad26.COV2.S at low or high dose, single or two shots; a few received placebo; per-sample allocation not given. Samples came from day 63 after the first vaccine or placebo injection. Sequences were derived from peripheral blood, sampled in a trial of Ad26.COV2.S vaccine versus placebo. The receptors were gathered from a person aged 18-65 years who received the Ad26.COV2.S COVID-19 vaccine or a placebo.

CDR3 loop: CASSLVLGGMNTEAFF. DNA for the CDR3: TGTGCCAGCAGCTTGGTGTTGGGGGGCATGAACACTGAAGCTTTCTTT. The chain is built from TRBV5-6 and TRBJ1-1; D perhaps matches TRBD1 (6 bases). Germline V lookup: CDR1 SGHDT, CDR2 YYEEEE. The V end lost 0 bases, the J end lost 0 bases, and 12 bases lay between the germline ends. The CDR3 runs to 16 residues.

V usage is TRBV24-1 and J usage is TRBJ2-1; D is perhaps TRBD2 (5 bases). The CDR3 loop spans 15 amino acids. Trimming stripped 4 bases from V and 4 bases from J, with 13 bases between. The germline V gene has CDR1 KGHDR and CDR2 SFDVKD. The DNA for the CDR3 is TGTGCCACCAGTGACACTGCCGGGGATTACAATGAGCAGTTCTTC. Its translation is CATSDTAGDYNEQFF.

This clone was seen only a few times. The chain uses TRBV15 and TRBJ1-2; the D gene is possibly TRBD1 (5 bases). With 5 bases removed from V and 5 bases from J, the gap between germline ends came to 9 bases. The CDR3 extends over 12 amino acids. CDR1 is LNHNV and CDR2 is YYDKDF in the germline V gene (reference sequence). CDR3 protein: CATSQDRYGYTF. The DNA for the CDR3 is TGTGCCACCAGCCAAGACAGATATGGCTACACCTTC. The full variable domain, with the rest looked up from reference TRBV15 and TRBJ1-2, is DAMVIQNPRYQVTQFGKPVTLSCSQTLNHNVMYWYQQKSSQAPKLLFHYYDKDFNNEADTPDNFQSRRPNTSFCFLDIRSPGLGDTAMYLCATSQDRYGYTFGSGTRLTVV.

This chain connects TRBV6-5 to TRBJ2-7; D not resolved. Germline loops: CDR1 MNHEY, CDR2 SVGAGI. The CDR3 sequence is 13 residues long. V shed 4 bases and J shed 4 bases, with 11 bases lying between them. The CDR3 sequence is CASSLGKDYEQYF. CDR3 in DNA: TGTGCCAGCAGTTTAGGCAAAGATTACGAGCAGTACTTC.

The chain joins TRBV5-5 to TRBJ2-2; unclear D gene. Deletions cut 1 base from V and 0 bases from J, with 7 bases between. CDR3 size: 15 residues. Germline assignment: CDR1 SGHKS and CDR2 YYEKEE (reference sequence). The DNA of the CDR3 is TGTGCCAGCAGCTTGATTACCACGAACACCGGGGAGCTGTTTTTT. Protein product: CASSLITTNTGELFF.

The CDR3 loop reads CASSLDPTANQPQHF. The CDR3 DNA reads TGTGCCAGCAGCTTAGACCCGACAGCGAATCAGCCCCAGCATTTT. The chain joins TRBV7-2 to TRBJ1-5, with D perhaps TRBD1 (5 bases). This CDR3 has 15 residues. CDR1 SGHTA and CDR2 FQGNSA come from the germline V gene. Trimming removed 1 base from V and 4 bases from J, with 11 bases in between.

The V call is TRBV19, the J call TRBJ1-2; D gene uncertain. This CDR3 is 14 amino acids long. Germline V CDR1 and CDR2: LNHDA, SQIVND (reference sequence). The germline V and J ends were trimmed by 5 bases and 3 bases, with 13 bases remaining between them. Here the CDR3 DNA reads TGTGCCAGTAGTCCACTGAGGGATTACTATGGCTACACCTTC. Its translation: CASSPLRDYYGYTF.

V gene TRBV7-2 combines with J gene TRBJ2-7, with D possibly matching TRBD1 (6 bases). The CDR3 runs 14 residues. Germline CDR1 reads SGHTA; CDR2 reads FQGNSA. The V end lost 1 base, the J end lost 3 bases, and 10 bases lay between the germline ends. The CDR3 DNA reads as TGTGCCAGCAGCTTAGAACAGGGATTCTACGAGCAGTACTTC. Its protein product is CASSLEQGFYEQYF.

This rearrangement joins TRBV6-5 to TRBJ1-2, with 9 positions matching TRBD1. CDR1 and CDR2 from the germline V gene are MNHEY and SVGAGI. The CDR3 has 15 residues. Trimming took 6 bases from V and 4 from J; bases not matched to a gene: 9. CDR3: CASRRITGGLYGYTF. The CDR3 DNA reads as TGTGCCAGCAGGCGGATCACAGGGGGCCTCTATGGCTACACCTTC.

Note on this clone: The same CDR3 is also encoded by other DNA sequences in this sample. The chain joins TRBV5-1 to TRBJ2-3; perhaps TRBD2 as D (5 bases). Trimming stripped 0 bases from V and 0 bases from J, with 8 bases between. The CDR3 has 15 residues. Germline values: CDR1 SGHRS, CDR2 YFSETQ. The CDR3 loop reads CASSLGGASTDTQYF. CDR3 nucleotides: TGCGCCAGCAGCTTGGGGGGAGCCAGCACAGATACGCAGTATTTT.

The chain recombines TRBV10-2 with TRBJ1-5; the D is unclear. The CDR3 extends over 15 amino acids. The germline gives CDR1 WSHSY, CDR2 SAAADI. V lost 4 bases and J lost 5, with 15 bases in between. This CDR3 reads CASSALGGPDQPQHF. CDR3 in DNA: TGCGCCAGCAGTGCCCTGGGAGGGCCGGATCAGCCCCAGCATTTT.

The V gene is TRBV5-1, the J gene TRBJ2-2, with 9 bases aligning to TRBD1. There are 17 residues in the CDR3. Per the germline V gene, CDR1 is SGHRS and CDR2 is YFSETQ. V trimming: 0 bases; J trimming: 5 bases; junction bases outside the gene matches: 8. Here the CDR3 reads CASSLAPGQGGTGELFF. CDR3 nucleotides: TGCGCCAGCAGCTTGGCCCCGGGACAGGGAGGTACCGGGGAGCTGTTTTTT.

This clone was seen only once. The chain is built from TRBV27 and TRBJ2-1, with TRBD1 matching over 8 bases. Germline lookup yields CDR1 MNHEY and CDR2 SMNVEV (reference sequence). CDR3 length: 14 residues. V lost 6 bases, J lost 2 bases, and 3 bases stayed unmatched. In DNA form, the CDR3 reads TGTGCCAGCAGAGACAGGGGTACCTACAATGAGCAGTTCTTC. This encodes CASRDRGTYNEQFF.

V and J are TRBV19 and TRBJ1-1, with 8 nucleotides matching TRBD1. Losses at the gene ends were 3 bases for V and 1 base for J; bases not matched to a gene: 7. The CDR3 is 16 amino acids. From germline, CDR1 is LNHDA and CDR2 SQIVND (reference sequence). The CDR3 nucleotides are TGTGCCAGTAGTATCGGCCCCGACAGGGGGAACACTGAAGCTTTCTTT. Residues: CASSIGPDRGNTEAFF.

The genes are TRBV4-3 and TRBJ2-7; the D is unclear. Trimming removed 0 bases at V and 3 bases at J, with 9 bases between. The CDR3 runs 14 residues. CDR1 is LGHNA, CDR2 YSLEER, per germline. The DNA of the CDR3 is TGCGCCAGCAGCCAAGAAAGGGCTAGCTACGAGCAGTACTTC. Amino acid sequence: CASSQERASYEQYF.

This clone was observed a single time. This chain links TRBV7-8 with TRBJ2-1; 10 bases map to TRBD2. Trimming at V came to 1 base and at J to 9 bases, leaving 9 bases not matched to a gene. This CDR3 has 16 amino acids. Germline lookup yields CDR1 SGHVS and CDR2 FQNEAQ. The CDR3, as DNA: TGTGCCAGCAGCTTAGATTCAGCTAGCGGGGGTGTTGAGCAGTTCTTC. It yields the protein CASSLDSASGGVEQFF.

The chain is built from TRBV5-1 and TRBJ2-7; tentatively, D is TRBD2 (5 bases). The V gene's germline CDR1 is SGHRS and CDR2 YFSETQ. V lost 0 bases and J 5 bases, leaving 15 bases between the germline ends. The CDR3 is made up of 15 amino acids. The CDR3 here is CASSLGTVPGNEQYF. The CDR3 region has the DNA TGCGCCAGCAGCTTGGGAACGGTTCCCGGGAACGAGCAGTACTTC.